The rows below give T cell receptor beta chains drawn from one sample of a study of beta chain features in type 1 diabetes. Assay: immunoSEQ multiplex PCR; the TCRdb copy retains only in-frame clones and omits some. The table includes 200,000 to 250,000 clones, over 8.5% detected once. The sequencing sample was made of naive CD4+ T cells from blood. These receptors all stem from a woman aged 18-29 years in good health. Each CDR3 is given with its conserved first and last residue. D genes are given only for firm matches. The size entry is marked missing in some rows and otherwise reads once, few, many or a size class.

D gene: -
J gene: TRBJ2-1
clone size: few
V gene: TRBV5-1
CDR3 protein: CASSLAGGGGDEQFF
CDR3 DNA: TGCGCCAGCAGCTTGGCAGGGGGCGGGGGCGATGAGCAGTTCTTC

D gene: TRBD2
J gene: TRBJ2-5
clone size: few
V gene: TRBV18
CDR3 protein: CASSPTSGEETQYF
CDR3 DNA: TGTGCCAGCTCGCCGACTAGCGGTGAAGAGACCCAGTACTTC

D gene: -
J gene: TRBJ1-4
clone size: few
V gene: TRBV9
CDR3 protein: CASSVATGLNEKLFF
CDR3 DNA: TGTGCCAGCAGCGTAGCTACTGGGCTGAATGAAAAACTGTTTTTT

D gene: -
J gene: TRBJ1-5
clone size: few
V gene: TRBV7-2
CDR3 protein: CASSLLSTGSGNQPQHF
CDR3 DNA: TGTGCCAGCAGCCTACTTTCCACAGGGTCTGGCAATCAGCCCCAGCATTTT

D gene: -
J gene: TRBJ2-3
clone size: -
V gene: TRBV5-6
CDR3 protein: CASSLTPGGIDTQYF
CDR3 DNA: TGTGCCAGCAGCTTAACCCCAGGGGGGATAGATACGCAGTATTTT

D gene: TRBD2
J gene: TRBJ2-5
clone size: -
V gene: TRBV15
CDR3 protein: CATSKRLAGGETQYF
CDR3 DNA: TGTGCCACCAGCAAGAGACTAGCGGGAGGCGAGACCCAGTACTTC

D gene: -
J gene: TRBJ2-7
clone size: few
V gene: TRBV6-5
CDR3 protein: CASSYSWAGEQYF
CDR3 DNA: TGTGCCAGCAGTTACTCGTGGGCGGGGGAGCAGTACTTC

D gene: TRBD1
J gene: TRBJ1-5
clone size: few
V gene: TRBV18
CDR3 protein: CASSRSGQGGQPQHF
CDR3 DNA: TGTGCCAGCTCACGGAGCGGACAGGGTGGTCAGCCCCAGCATTTT

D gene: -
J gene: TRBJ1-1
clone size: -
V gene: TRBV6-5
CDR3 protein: CASSYSSSGGVTEAFF
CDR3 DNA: TGTGCCAGCAGTTACTCGAGTTCCGGGGGAGTCACTGAAGCTTTCTTT

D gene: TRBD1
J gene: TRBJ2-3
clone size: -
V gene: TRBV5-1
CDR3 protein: CASSLADRGSASTDTQYF
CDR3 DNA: TGCGCCAGCAGCTTGGCGGACAGGGGCTCGGCTAGCACAGATACGCAGTATTTT

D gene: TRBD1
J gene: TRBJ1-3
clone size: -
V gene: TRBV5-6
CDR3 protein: CASSSRGTGNTIYF
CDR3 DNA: TGTGCCAGCAGCTCCAGGGGGACTGGAAACACCATATATTTT

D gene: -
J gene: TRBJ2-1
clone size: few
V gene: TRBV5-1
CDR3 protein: CASSMGGGSLAEQFF
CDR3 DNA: TGCGCCAGCAGTATGGGGGGTGGATCGTTAGCTGAGCAGTTCTTC

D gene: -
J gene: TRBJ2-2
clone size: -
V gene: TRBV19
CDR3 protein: CASSTGLLNTGELFF
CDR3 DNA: TGTGCCAGTAGTACAGGACTATTAAACACCGGGGAGCTGTTTTTT

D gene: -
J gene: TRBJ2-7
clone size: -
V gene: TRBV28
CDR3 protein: CASSSPGLRYEQYF
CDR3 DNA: TGTGCCAGCAGTTCACCGGGACTCCGTTACGAGCAGTACTTC

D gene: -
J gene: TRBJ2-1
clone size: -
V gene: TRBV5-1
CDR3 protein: CASSSSNEQFF
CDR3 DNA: TGCGCCAGCAGCTCGAGCAATGAGCAGTTCTTC

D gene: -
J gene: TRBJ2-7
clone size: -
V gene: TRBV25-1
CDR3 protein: CASSEQGYEQYF
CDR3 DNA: TGTGCCAGCAGTGAACAGGGCTACGAGCAGTACTTC

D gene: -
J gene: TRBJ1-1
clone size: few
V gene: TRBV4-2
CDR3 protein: CASSQEPQGNTEAFF
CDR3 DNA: TGTGCCAGCAGCCAAGAACCCCAGGGGAACACTGAAGCTTTCTTT

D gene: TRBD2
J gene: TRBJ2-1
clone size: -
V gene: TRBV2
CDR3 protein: CASSLLAGEQFF
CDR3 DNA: TGTGCCAGCAGTCTTTTAGCGGGAGAGCAGTTCTTC

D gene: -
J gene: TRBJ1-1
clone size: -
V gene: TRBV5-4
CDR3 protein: CASSLPTMNTEAFF
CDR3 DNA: TGTGCCAGCAGCTTGCCCACTATGAACACTGAAGCTTTCTTT

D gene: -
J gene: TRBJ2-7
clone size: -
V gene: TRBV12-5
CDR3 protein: CASGPSGLTYEQYF
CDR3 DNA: TGTGCTAGTGGTCCGTCCGGACTAACCTACGAGCAGTACTTC

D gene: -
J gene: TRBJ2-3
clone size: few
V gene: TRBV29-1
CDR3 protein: CSAFPQGSTDTQYF
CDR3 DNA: TGCAGCGCCTTTCCTCAGGGAAGCACAGATACGCAGTATTTT

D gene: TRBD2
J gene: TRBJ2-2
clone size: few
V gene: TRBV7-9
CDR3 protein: CASSLNPAGIGELFF
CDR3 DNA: TGTGCCAGCAGCTTAAACCCAGCGGGGATCGGGGAGCTGTTTTTT

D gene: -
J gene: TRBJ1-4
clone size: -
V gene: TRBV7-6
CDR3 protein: CASSLGVGGKLFF
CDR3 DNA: TGTGCCAGCAGCTTAGGTGTAGGGGGAAAACTGTTTTTT

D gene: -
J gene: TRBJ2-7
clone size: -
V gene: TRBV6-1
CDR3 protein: CASRFQGSREQYF
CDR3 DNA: TGTGCCAGCAGGTTTCAGGGGTCGAGGGAGCAGTACTTC

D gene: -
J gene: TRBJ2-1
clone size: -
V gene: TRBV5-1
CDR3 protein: CASSSGGQGNEQFF
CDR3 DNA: TGCGCCAGCAGCTCAGGGGGGCAGGGCAATGAGCAGTTCTTC

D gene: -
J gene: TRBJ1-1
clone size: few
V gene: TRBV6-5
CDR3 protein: CASSYSGAPEAFF
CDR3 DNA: TGTGCCAGCAGTTACTCTGGAGCCCCTGAAGCTTTCTTT